This entry concerns a single T cell receptor beta chain. Its antigen is unknown. As to treatment: roughly ten-day PBMC culture with coronavirus spike peptide pools or control peptides (ViraFEST assay). Trimming shortened V by 0 bases and J by 4 bases, and 10 bases separated the two germline ends. The CDR3 contains 14 residues. Germline CDR1 and CDR2: SGHKS and YYEKEE (reference sequence). Cultured CD4+ T cell DNA underwent sequencing with the Oncomine TCR Beta short-read assay. Scientists extracted genomic DNA from CD4+ T cells grown in culture. Each CDR3 protein is one row after TCRdb ran MiXCR on the PCR reads. The data show about 19,000 distinct CDR3 sequences, with about 61% seen just once and 7.5% to 9.5% held by the top ten. This sample was taken from a study of vaccination and CD4 T cells after COVID-19. General study points: The study examined relatively few convalescent patients and included no early post-infection timepoints.

Sequencing was done on a sample of CD4+ T cells from blood, cultured in vitro. The genes are TRBV5-5 and TRBJ1-2; no clear D. This TCR was recovered from a human donor who had recovered from COVID-19. As DNA, the CDR3 is TGTGCCAGCAGCTTGGTTCAGGTTACCTATGGCTACACCTTC. This codes for CASSLVQVTYGYTF. Combining the CDR3 with reference TRBV5-5 and TRBJ1-2 gives the whole variable domain DAGVTQSPTHLIKTRGQQVTLRCSPISGHKSVSWYQQVLGQGPQFIFQYYEKEERGRGNFPDRFSARQFPNYSSELNVNALLLGDSALYLCASSLVQVTYGYTFGSGTRLTVV.